Listed below are T cell receptor beta chains from one sample, sequenced in a study of blood T cell repertoires in COVID-19. Assay: immunoSEQ multiplex PCR; the TCRdb copy retains only in-frame clones and omits some. The sample yields about 44,000 clones, roughly 84% seen once. Source material: peripheral blood. These receptors came from a woman aged 70 to 79 with acute or convalescent COVID-19. CDR3s include the opening cysteine and the closing phenylalanine or tryptophan. D genes are given only for firm matches. Expanded clones get a size class; other rows say once, few or many, or leave the size out.

v_call: TRBV9
clone_size: -
j_call: TRBJ1-5
d_call: -
cdr3_nt: TGTGCCAGCAGCGTAGGCCCAGGGGCCAATCAGCCCCAGCATTTT
cdr3_aa: CASSVGPGANQPQHF

v_call: TRBV28
clone_size: -
j_call: TRBJ1-1
d_call: -
cdr3_nt: TGTGCCAGCAGTTTAGGGGCACAACTTGAAGCTTTCTTT
cdr3_aa: CASSLGAQLEAFF

v_call: TRBV24-1
clone_size: -
j_call: TRBJ2-3
d_call: -
cdr3_nt: TGTGCCACCAGTGACCCCGGACTTAAAATGTCAGATACGCAGTATTTT
cdr3_aa: CATSDPGLKMSDTQYF

v_call: TRBV6-6
clone_size: -
j_call: TRBJ2-7
d_call: TRBD2
cdr3_nt: TGTGCCAGCAGTTACTCAGATAGCGGGAGCTACGAGCAGTACTTC
cdr3_aa: CASSYSDSGSYEQYF

v_call: TRBV7-2
clone_size: once
j_call: TRBJ2-2
d_call: -
cdr3_nt: TGTGCCAGCAGGCGGGTGAACACCGGGGAGCTGTTTTTT
cdr3_aa: CASRRVNTGELFF

v_call: TRBV12-5
clone_size: -
j_call: TRBJ1-6
d_call: -
cdr3_nt: TGTGCTAGTGGTTTCGGCAGGGGACACCACTCCTATAATTCACCCCTCCACTTT
cdr3_aa: CASGFGRGHHSYNSPLHF

v_call: TRBV30
clone_size: -
j_call: TRBJ2-1
d_call: TRBD1
cdr3_nt: TGTGCCTATGACAGGGGAGCCTACAATGAGCAGTTCTTC
cdr3_aa: CAYDRGAYNEQFF

v_call: TRBV6-5
clone_size: -
j_call: TRBJ1-5
d_call: TRBD1
cdr3_nt: TGTGCCAGCAGTACCGACAGGGTTGGCAATCAGCCCCAGCATTTT
cdr3_aa: CASSTDRVGNQPQHF

v_call: TRBV28
clone_size: -
j_call: TRBJ2-7
d_call: TRBD2
cdr3_nt: TGTGCCAGCTCCGCTCGGGGGGGGTTCTACGAGCAGTACTTC
cdr3_aa: CASSARGGFYEQYF

v_call: TRBV30
clone_size: -
j_call: TRBJ1-5
d_call: TRBD1
cdr3_nt: TGTGCCTGGAACAGGGGGCTAGATCAGCCCCAGCATTTT
cdr3_aa: CAWNRGLDQPQHF

v_call: TRBV19
clone_size: -
j_call: TRBJ2-3
d_call: TRBD2
cdr3_nt: TGTGCCAGTAGTATAGGAGCGGGAGAAGGGACAGATACGCAGTATTTT
cdr3_aa: CASSIGAGEGTDTQYF

v_call: TRBV11-2
clone_size: -
j_call: TRBJ2-1
d_call: TRBD2
cdr3_nt: TGTGCCAGCAGCTTGCGGCGGGAGATACCTGAGCAGTTCTTC
cdr3_aa: CASSLRREIPEQFF

v_call: TRBV2
clone_size: -
j_call: TRBJ2-1
d_call: -
cdr3_nt: TGTGCCAGCAGTTTATCCTACAATGAGCAGTTCTTC
cdr3_aa: CASSLSYNEQFF

v_call: TRBV28
clone_size: -
j_call: TRBJ2-2
d_call: -
cdr3_nt: TGTGCCAGCAGCCCTTCGGGTCCAGGGTTAGCCGGGGAGCTGTTTTTT
cdr3_aa: CASSPSGPGLAGELFF

v_call: TRBV19
clone_size: -
j_call: TRBJ2-1
d_call: -
cdr3_nt: TGTGCCAGTAGTGAGCGGGCCCACAATGAGCAGTTCTTC
cdr3_aa: CASSERAHNEQFF

v_call: TRBV19
clone_size: few
j_call: TRBJ2-7
d_call: TRBD2
cdr3_nt: TGTGCCAGTAGTATCAGTAGCGGGAGGGGAAGCGAGCAGTACTTC
cdr3_aa: CASSISSGRGSEQYF

v_call: TRBV19
clone_size: -
j_call: TRBJ2-3
d_call: TRBD2
cdr3_nt: TGTGCCAGTAGTCCAAGCGGGGGAGCAGATACGCAGTATTTT
cdr3_aa: CASSPSGGADTQYF

v_call: TRBV5-4
clone_size: -
j_call: TRBJ2-3
d_call: TRBD2
cdr3_nt: TGTGCCAGCAGCATGATTAGCGGGATGACCACAGATACGCAGTATTTT
cdr3_aa: CASSMISGMTTDTQYF

v_call: TRBV6-2/TRBV6-3
clone_size: -
j_call: TRBJ1-2
d_call: -
cdr3_nt: TGTGCCAGCAGCCTCACTAGGACAGTGGACTATGGCTACACCTTC
cdr3_aa: CASSLTRTVDYGYTF

v_call: TRBV6-5
clone_size: once
j_call: TRBJ2-2
d_call: TRBD2
cdr3_nt: TGTGCCAGCAGTTACCGACTAGCGGCGAACACCGGGGAGCTGTTTTTT
cdr3_aa: CASSYRLAANTGELFF

v_call: TRBV27
clone_size: once
j_call: TRBJ1-2
d_call: -
cdr3_nt: TGTGCCAGCAGTCTACAGGGAAACGGCTACACCTTC
cdr3_aa: CASSLQGNGYTF

v_call: TRBV28
clone_size: -
j_call: TRBJ1-3
d_call: TRBD1
cdr3_nt: TGTGCCAGCAGTTTAACAGGGACAGCTGGAAACACCATATATTTT
cdr3_aa: CASSLTGTAGNTIYF

v_call: TRBV7-3
clone_size: -
j_call: TRBJ2-7
d_call: TRBD1
cdr3_nt: TGTGCCAGCAGCACTGGAGGACAGGGAAGCTACGAGCAGTACTTC
cdr3_aa: CASSTGGQGSYEQYF

v_call: TRBV24-1
clone_size: once
j_call: TRBJ2-7
d_call: TRBD2
cdr3_nt: TGTGCCACCAGTGGCGGGAGCTACGAGCAGTACTTC
cdr3_aa: CATSGGSYEQYF

v_call: TRBV3-1/TRBV3-2
clone_size: -
j_call: TRBJ2-3
d_call: TRBD1
cdr3_nt: TGTGCCAGCAGCCAAGACCGGGACAGTAGCACAGATACGCAGTATTTT
cdr3_aa: CASSQDRDSSTDTQYF

v_call: TRBV5-4
clone_size: -
j_call: TRBJ2-2
d_call: TRBD1
cdr3_nt: TGTGCCAGCAGGATAACGACCGGGACAGAGGTCACCGGGGAGCTGTTTTTT
cdr3_aa: CASRITTGTEVTGELFF

v_call: TRBV7-3
clone_size: -
j_call: TRBJ2-3
d_call: -
cdr3_nt: TGTGCCAGCAGCTTAGGGCTGACGCCGCCCACAGATACGCAGTATTTT
cdr3_aa: CASSLGLTPPTDTQYF

v_call: TRBV6-2/TRBV6-3
clone_size: -
j_call: TRBJ1-1
d_call: TRBD1
cdr3_nt: TGTGCCAGCAGTTTTACAGGGGAGAGAGCTTTCTTT
cdr3_aa: CASSFTGERAFF

v_call: TRBV18
clone_size: -
j_call: TRBJ2-5
d_call: -
cdr3_nt: TGTGCCAGCTCAGGGGGCCCAGAGACCCAGTACTTC
cdr3_aa: CASSGGPETQYF

v_call: TRBV9
clone_size: once
j_call: TRBJ2-3
d_call: TRBD1
cdr3_nt: TGTGCCAGCAGCGCCAAGACAGGGGTAGATACGCAGTATTTT
cdr3_aa: CASSAKTGVDTQYF

v_call: TRBV4-2
clone_size: -
j_call: TRBJ1-3
d_call: -
cdr3_nt: TGTGCCAGCAGCCAGCAGAACAGGGACTCTGGAAACACCATATATTTT
cdr3_aa: CASSQQNRDSGNTIYF

v_call: TRBV5-6
clone_size: few
j_call: TRBJ1-1
d_call: -
cdr3_nt: TGTGCCAGCAGCTCGGCGGGCAGGGAGGGAGCTTTCTTT
cdr3_aa: CASSSAGREGAFF

v_call: TRBV11-3
clone_size: -
j_call: TRBJ2-3
d_call: -
cdr3_nt: TGTGCCAGCAGCTTAGATGGAACAGGGCGGGTAGATACGCAGTATTTT
cdr3_aa: CASSLDGTGRVDTQYF

v_call: TRBV9
clone_size: -
j_call: TRBJ2-2
d_call: -
cdr3_nt: TGTGCCAGCAGCGTAGCATCCGGGGAGCTGTTTTTT
cdr3_aa: CASSVASGELFF

v_call: TRBV28
clone_size: -
j_call: TRBJ2-7
d_call: TRBD1
cdr3_nt: TGTGCCAGCAGTTCCCTACCCCCAGGGGGCGATTACCCAAACTTC
cdr3_aa: CASSSLPPGGDYPNF

v_call: TRBV7-2
clone_size: -
j_call: TRBJ2-5
d_call: TRBD2
cdr3_nt: TGTGCCAGCAGCTTAGCGCGTACTAGCGGGATGGGGTCGCAAGAGACCCAGTACTTC
cdr3_aa: CASSLARTSGMGSQETQYF